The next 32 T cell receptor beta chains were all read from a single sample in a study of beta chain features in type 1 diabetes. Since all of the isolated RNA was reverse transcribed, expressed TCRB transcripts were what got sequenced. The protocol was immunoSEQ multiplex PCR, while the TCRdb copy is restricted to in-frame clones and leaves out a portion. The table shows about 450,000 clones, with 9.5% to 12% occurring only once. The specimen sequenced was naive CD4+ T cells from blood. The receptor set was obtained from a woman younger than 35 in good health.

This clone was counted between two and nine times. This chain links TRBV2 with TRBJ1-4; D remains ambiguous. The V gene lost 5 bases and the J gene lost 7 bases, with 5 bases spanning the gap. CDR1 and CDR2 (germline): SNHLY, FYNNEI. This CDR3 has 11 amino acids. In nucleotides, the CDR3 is TGTGCCAGCAGTTCAAGTGAAAAACTGTTTTTT. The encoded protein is CASSSSEKLFF. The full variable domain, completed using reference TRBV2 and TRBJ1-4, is EPEVTQTPSHQVTQMGQEVILRCVPISNHLYFYWYRQILGQKVEFLVSFYNNEISEKSEIFDDQFSVERPDGSNFTLKIRSTKLEDSAMYFCASSSSEKLFFGSGTQLSVL.

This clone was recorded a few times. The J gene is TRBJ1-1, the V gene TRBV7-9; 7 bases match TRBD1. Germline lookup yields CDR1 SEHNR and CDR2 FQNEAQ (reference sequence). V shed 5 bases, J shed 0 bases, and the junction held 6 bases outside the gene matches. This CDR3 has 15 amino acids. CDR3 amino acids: CASSPTGPLNTEAFF. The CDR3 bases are TGTGCCAGCAGCCCGACAGGGCCCTTGAACACTGAAGCTTTCTTT.

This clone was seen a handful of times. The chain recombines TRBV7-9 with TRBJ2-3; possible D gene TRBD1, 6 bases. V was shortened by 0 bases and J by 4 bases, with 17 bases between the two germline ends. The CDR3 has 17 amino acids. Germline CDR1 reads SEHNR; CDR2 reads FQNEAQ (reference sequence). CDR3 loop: CASSLAPTGWRPDTQYF. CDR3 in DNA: TGTGCCAGCAGCTTAGCTCCCACAGGGTGGAGGCCAGATACGCAGTATTTT. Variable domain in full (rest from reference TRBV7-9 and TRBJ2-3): DTGVSQNPRHKITKRGQNVTFRCDPISEHNRLYWYRQTLGQGPEFLTYFQNEAQLEKSRLLSDRFSAERPKGSFSTLEIQRTEQGDSAMYLCASSLAPTGWRPDTQYFGPGTRLTVL.

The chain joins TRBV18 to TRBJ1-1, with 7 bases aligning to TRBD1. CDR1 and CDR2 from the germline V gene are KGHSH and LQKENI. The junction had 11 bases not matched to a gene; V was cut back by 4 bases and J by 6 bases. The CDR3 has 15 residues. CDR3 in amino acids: CASSRPARGSAEAFF. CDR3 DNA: TGTGCCAGCTCACGGCCCGCCAGGGGGAGCGCTGAAGCTTTCTTT.

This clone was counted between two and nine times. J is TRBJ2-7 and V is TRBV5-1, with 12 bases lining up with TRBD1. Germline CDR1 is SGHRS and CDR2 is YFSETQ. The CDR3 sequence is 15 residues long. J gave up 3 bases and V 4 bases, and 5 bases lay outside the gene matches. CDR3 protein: CASSPGQGAGYEQYV. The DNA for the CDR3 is TGCGCCAGCAGCCCGGGACAGGGGGCTGGCTACGAGCAGTACGTC.

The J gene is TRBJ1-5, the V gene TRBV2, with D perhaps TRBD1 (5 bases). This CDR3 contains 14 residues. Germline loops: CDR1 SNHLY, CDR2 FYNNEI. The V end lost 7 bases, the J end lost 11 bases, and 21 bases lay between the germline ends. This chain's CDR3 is CASTPTGGSAAQHF. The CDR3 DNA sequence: TGTGCCAGCACCCCCACTGGGGGGAGTGCGGCCCAGCATTTT.

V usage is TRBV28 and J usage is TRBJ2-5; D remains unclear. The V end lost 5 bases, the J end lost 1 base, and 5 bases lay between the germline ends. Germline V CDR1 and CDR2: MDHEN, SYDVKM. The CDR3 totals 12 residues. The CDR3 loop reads CASSQSQETQYF. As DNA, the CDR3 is TGTGCCAGCAGTCAGTCCCAAGAGACCCAGTACTTC.

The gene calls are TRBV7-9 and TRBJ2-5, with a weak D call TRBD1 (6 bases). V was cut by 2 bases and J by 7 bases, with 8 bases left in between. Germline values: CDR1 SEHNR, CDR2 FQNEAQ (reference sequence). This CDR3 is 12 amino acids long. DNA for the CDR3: TGTGCCAGCAGCTTACAGGGGAGGACCCAGTACTTC. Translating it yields CASSLQGRTQYF.

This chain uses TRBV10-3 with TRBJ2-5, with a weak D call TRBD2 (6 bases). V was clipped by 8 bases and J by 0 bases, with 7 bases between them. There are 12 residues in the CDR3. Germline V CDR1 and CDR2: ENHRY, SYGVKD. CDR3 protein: CAIAGNQETQYF. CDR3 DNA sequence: TGTGCCATCGCGGGGAACCAAGAGACCCAGTACTTC.

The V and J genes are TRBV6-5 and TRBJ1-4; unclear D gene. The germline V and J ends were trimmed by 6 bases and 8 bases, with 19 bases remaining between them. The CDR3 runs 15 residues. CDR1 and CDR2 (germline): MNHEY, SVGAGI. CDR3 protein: CASSVAWSFTEKLFF. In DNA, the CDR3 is TGTGCCAGCAGCGTAGCGTGGAGCTTCACGGAAAAACTGTTTTTT.

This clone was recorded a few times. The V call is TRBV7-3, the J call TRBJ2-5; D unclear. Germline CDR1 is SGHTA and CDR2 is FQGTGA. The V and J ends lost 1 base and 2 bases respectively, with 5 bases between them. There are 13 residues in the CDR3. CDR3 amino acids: CASSLIPQETQYF. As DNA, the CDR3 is TGTGCCAGCAGCTTAATACCACAAGAGACCCAGTACTTC.

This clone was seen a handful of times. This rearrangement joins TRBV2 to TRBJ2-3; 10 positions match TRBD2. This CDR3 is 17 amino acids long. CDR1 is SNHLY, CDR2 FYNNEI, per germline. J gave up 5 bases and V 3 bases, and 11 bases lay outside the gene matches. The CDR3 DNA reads TGTGCCAGCAGTGAGATCAGAATAGCGGGGGGTGGAGATACGCAGTATTTT. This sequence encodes CASSEIRIAGGGDTQYF. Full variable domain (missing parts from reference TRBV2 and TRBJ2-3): EPEVTQTPSHQVTQMGQEVILRCVPISNHLYFYWYRQILGQKVEFLVSFYNNEISEKSEIFDDQFSVERPDGSNFTLKIRSTKLEDSAMYFCASSEIRIAGGGDTQYFGPGTRLTVL.

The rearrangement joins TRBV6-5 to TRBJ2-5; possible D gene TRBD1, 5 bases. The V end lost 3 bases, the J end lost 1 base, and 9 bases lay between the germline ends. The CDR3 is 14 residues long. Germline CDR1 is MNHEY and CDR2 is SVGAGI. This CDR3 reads CASSYRGRQETQYF. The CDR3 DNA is TGTGCCAGCAGTTATAGGGGTCGCCAAGAGACCCAGTACTTC.

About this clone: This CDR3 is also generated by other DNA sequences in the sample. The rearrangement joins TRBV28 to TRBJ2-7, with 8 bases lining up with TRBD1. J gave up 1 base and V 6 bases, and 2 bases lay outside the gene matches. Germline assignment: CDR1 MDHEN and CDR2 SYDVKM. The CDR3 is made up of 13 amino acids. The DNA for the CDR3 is TGTGCCAGCAGAAACAGGGGGTCCTACGAGCAGTACGTC. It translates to CASRNRGSYEQYV.

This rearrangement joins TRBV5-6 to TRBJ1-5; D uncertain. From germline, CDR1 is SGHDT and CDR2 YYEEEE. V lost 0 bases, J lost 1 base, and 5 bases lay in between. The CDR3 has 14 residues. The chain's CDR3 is CASSLAQSNQPQHF. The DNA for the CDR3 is TGTGCCAGCAGCTTGGCCCAGAGCAATCAGCCCCAGCATTTT.

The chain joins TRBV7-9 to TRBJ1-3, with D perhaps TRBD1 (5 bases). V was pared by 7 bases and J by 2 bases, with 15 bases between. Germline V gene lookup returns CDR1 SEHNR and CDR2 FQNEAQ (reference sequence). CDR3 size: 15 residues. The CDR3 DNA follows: TGTGCCAGCACCATTCGAGGGGTCCCTGGAAACACCATATATTTT. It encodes CASTIRGVPGNTIYF.

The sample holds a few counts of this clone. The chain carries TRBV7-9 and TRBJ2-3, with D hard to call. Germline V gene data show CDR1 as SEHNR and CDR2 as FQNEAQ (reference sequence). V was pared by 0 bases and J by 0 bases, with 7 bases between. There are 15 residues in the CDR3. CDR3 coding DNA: TGTGCCAGCAGCTTAGCCGCGGACAGCACAGATACGCAGTATTTT. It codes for CASSLAADSTDTQYF.

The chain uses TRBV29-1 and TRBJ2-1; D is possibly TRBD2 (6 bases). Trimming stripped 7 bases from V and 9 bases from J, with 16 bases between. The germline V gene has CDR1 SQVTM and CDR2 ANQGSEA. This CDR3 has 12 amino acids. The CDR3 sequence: CSARIRAGEQFF. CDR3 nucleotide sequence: TGCAGCGCCAGAATAAGAGCGGGTGAGCAGTTCTTC.

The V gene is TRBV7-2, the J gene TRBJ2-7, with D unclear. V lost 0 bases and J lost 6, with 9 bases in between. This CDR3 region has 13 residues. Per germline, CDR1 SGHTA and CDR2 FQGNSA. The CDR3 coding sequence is TGTGCCAGCAGCTTAGCGACGGTAAGCGAGCAGTACGTC. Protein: CASSLATVSEQYV.

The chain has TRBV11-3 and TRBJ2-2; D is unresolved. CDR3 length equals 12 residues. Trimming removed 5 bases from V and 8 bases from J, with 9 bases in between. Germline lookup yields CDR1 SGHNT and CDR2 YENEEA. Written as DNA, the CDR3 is TGTGCCAGCAGCCCCTCTCCTGGGGAGCTGTTTTTT. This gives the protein CASSPSPGELFF.

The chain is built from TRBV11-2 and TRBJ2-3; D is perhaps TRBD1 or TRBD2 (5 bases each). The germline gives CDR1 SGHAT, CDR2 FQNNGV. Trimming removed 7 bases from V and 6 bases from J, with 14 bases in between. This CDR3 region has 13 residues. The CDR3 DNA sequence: TGTGCCAGCAATCAGGGAAGGGAGGATACGCAGTATTTT. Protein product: CASNQGREDTQYF.

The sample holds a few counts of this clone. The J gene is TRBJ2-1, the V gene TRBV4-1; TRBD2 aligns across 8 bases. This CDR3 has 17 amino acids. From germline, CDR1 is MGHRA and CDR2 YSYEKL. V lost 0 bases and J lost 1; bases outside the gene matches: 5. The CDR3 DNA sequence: TGCGCCAGCAGCCAAGAGATCGCGGGGGGATCCTACAATGAGCAGTTCTTC. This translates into CASSQEIAGGSYNEQFF.

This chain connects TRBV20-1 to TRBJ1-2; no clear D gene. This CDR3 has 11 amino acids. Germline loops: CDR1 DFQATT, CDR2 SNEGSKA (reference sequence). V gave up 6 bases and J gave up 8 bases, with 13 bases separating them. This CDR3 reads CSAQDGGGYTF. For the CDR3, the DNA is TGCAGTGCCCAGGACGGAGGCGGCTACACCTTC.

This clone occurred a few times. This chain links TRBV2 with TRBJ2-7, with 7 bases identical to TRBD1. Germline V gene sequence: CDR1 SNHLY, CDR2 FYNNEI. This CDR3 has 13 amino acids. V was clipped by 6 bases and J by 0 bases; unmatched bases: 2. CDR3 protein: CASRNRGSYEQYV. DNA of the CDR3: TGTGCCAGCAGGAACAGGGGCTCCTACGAGCAGTACGTC.

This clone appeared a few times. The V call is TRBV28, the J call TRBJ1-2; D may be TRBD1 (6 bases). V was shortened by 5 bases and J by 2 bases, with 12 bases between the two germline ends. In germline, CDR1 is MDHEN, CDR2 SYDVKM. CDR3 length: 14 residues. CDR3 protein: CASSPGQINYGYTF. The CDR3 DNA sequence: TGTGCCAGCAGTCCAGGACAGATCAACTATGGCTACACCTTC.

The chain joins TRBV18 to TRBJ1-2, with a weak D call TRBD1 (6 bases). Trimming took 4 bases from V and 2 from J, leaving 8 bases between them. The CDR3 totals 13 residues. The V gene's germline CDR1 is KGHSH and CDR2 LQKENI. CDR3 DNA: TGTGCCAGCTCACGTGGACAGAACTATGGCTACACCTTC. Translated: CASSRGQNYGYTF.

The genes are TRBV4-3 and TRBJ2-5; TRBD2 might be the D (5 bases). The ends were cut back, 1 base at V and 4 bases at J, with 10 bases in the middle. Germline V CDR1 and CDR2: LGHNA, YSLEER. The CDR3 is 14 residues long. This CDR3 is CASSQVPGRETQYF. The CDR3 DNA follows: TGCGCCAGCAGCCAAGTGCCTGGGAGAGAGACCCAGTACTTC.

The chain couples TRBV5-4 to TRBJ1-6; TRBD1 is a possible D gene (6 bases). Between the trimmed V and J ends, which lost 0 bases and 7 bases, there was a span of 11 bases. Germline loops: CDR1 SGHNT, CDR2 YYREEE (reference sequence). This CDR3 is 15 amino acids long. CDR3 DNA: TGTGCCAGCAGCTTGGATCGGACAGTGAATTCACCCCTCCACTTT. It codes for CASSLDRTVNSPLHF.

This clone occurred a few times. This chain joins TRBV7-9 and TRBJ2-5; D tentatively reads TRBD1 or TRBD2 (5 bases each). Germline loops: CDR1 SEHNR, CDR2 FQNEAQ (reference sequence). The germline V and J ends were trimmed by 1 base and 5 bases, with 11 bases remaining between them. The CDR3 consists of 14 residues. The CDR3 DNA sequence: TGTGCCAGCAGCTTAGGTGCAGGGAGTGAGACCCAGTACTTC. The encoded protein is CASSLGAGSETQYF.

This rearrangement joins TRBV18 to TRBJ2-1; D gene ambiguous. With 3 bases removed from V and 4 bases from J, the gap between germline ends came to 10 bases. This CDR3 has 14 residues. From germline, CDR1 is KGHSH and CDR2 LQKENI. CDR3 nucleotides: TGTGCCAGCTCACCGGGAAAGGGATACAATGAGCAGTTCTTC. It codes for CASSPGKGYNEQFF.

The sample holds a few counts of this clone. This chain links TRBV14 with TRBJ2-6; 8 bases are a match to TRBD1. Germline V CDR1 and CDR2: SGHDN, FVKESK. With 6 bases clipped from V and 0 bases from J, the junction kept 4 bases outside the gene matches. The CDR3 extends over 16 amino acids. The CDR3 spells CASRLTGGSGANVLTF. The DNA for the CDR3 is TGTGCCAGCAGACTTACAGGGGGCTCTGGGGCCAACGTCCTGACTTTC.

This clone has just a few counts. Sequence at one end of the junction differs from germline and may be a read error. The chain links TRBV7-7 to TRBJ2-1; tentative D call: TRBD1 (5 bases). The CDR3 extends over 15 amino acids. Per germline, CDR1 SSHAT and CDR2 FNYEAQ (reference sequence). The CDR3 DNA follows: TGTGCTAGCAGCTTAGAGGCAGGGCCGTACAATGAGCAGTTCTTC. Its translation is CASSLEAGPYNEQFF.